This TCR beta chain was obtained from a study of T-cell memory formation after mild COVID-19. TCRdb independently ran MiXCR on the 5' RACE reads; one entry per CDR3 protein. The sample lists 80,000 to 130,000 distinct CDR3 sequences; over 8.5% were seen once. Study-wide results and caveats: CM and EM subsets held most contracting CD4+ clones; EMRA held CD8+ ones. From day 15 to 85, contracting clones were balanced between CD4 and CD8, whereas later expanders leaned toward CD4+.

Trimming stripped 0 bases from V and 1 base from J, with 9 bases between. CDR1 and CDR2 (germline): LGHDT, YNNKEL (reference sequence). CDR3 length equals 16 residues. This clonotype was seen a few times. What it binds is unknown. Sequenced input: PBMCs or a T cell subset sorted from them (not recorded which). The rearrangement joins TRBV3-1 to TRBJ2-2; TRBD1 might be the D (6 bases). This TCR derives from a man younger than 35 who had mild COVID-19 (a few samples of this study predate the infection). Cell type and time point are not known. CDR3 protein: CASSQDDRLNTGELFF. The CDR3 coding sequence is TGTGCCAGCAGCCAAGACGACAGGCTGAACACCGGGGAGCTGTTTTTT.